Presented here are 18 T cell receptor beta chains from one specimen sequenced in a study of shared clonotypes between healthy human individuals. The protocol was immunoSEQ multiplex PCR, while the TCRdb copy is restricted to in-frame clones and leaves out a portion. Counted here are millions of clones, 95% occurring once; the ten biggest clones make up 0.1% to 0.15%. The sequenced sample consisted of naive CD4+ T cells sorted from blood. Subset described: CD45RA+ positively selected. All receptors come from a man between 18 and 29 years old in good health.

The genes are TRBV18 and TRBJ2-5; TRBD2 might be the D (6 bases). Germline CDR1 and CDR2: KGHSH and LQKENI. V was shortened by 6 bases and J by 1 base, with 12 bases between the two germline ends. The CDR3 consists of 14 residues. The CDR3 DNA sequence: TGTGCCAGCTCCCGCGGAGGGCTCCAAGAGACCCAGTACTTC. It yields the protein CASSRGGLQETQYF.

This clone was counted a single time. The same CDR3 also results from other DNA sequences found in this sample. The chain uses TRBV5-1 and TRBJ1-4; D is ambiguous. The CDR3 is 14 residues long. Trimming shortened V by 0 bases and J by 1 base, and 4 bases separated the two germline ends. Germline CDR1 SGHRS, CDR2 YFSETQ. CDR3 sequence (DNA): TGCGCCAGCAGCTTGGGCGGAACTAATGAAAAACTGTTTTTT. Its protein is CASSLGGTNEKLFF.

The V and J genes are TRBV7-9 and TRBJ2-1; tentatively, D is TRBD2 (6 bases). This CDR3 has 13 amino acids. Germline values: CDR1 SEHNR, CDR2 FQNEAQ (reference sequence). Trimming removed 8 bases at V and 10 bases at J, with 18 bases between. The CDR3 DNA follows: TGTGCCAGCTATTGGGCGGGGAGAGGGGAGCAGTTCTTC. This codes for CASYWAGRGEQFF.

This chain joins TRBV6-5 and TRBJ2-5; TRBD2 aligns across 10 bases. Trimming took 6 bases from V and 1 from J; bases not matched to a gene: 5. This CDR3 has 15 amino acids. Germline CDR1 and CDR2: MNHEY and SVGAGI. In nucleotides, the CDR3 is TGTGCCAGCAGCCACAGGACTAGCGGCCAAGAGACCCAGTACTTC. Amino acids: CASSHRTSGQETQYF.

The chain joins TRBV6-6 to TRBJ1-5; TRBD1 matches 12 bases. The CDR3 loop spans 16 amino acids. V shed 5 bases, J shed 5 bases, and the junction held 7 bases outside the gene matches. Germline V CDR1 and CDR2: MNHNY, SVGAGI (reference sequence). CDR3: CASSGTGGWWDQPQHF. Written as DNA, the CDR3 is TGTGCCAGCAGTGGGACAGGGGGCTGGTGGGATCAGCCCCAGCATTTT.

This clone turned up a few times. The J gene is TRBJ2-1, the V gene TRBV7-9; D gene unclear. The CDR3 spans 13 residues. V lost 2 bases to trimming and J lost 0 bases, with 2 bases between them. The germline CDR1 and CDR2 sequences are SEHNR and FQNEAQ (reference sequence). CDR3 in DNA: TGTGCCAGCAGCTTAAGCTCCTACAATGAGCAGTTCTTC. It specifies CASSLSSYNEQFF.

The DNA for the CDR3 is TGCGCCAGCAGCCAACCCGCCGCAGGGGGCCAAGAGACCCAGTACTTC. It codes for CASSQPAAGGQETQYF. This sequence joins TRBV4-1 and TRBJ2-5, with 7 bases lining up with TRBD1. The CDR3 spans 16 residues. Germline V gives CDR1 MGHRA, CDR2 YSYEKL. Germline trimming cut 2 bases from V and 1 base from J; bases unmatched to any gene: 7.

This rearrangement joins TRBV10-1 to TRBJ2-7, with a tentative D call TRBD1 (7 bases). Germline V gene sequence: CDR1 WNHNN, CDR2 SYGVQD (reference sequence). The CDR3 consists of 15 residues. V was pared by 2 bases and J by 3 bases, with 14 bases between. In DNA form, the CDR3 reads TGCGCCAGCAGTGAGGGAGGGGGCAAGGTCTACGAGCAGTACTTC. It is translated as CASSEGGGKVYEQYF.

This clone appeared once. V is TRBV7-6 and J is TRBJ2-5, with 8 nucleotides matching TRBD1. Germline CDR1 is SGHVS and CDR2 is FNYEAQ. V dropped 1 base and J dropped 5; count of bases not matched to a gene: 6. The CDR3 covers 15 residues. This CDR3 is CASSLGQGLMETQYF. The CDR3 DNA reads TGTGCCAGCAGCTTAGGACAGGGGCTCATGGAGACCCAGTACTTC.

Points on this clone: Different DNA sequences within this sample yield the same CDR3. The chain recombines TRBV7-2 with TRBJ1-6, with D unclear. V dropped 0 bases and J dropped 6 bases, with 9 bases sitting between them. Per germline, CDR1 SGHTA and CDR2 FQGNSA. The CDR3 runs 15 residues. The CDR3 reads CASSLAGIPNSPLHF. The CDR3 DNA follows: TGTGCCAGCAGCTTAGCCGGTATTCCTAATTCACCCCTCCACTTT.

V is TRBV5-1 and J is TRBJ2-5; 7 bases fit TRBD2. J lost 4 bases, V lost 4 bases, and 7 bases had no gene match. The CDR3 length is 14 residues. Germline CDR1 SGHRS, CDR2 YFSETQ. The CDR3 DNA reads TGCGCCAGCAGCCCCGGACTAGGGCGAGAGACCCAGTACTTC. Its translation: CASSPGLGRETQYF.

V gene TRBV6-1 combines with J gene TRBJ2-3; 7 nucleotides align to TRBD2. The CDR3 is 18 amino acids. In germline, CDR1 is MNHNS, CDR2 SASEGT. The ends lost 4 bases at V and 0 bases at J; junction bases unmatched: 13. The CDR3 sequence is CASSGGVLGTMSTDTQYF. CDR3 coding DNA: TGTGCCAGCAGTGGGGGGGTGCTCGGGACTATGAGCACAGATACGCAGTATTTT.

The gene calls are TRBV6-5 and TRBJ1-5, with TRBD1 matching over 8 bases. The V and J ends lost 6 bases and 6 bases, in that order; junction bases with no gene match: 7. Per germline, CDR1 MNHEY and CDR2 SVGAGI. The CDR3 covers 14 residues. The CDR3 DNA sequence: TGTGCCAGCAGAAACACAGGGGGTGGTCAGCCCCAGCATTTT. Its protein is CASRNTGGGQPQHF.

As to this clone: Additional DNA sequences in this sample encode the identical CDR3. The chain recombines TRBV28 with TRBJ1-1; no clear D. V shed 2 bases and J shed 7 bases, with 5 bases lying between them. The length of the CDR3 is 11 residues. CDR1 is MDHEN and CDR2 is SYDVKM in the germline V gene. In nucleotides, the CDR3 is TGTGCCAGCAGTTTAGGATATGAAGCTTTCTTT. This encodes CASSLGYEAFF.

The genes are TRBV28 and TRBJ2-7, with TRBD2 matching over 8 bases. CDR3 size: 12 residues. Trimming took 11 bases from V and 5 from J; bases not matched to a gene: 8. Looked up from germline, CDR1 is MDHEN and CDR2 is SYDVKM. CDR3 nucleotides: TGTGCCGGGGCGAGCGGGGGAGACGAGCAGTACTTC. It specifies CAGASGGDEQYF.

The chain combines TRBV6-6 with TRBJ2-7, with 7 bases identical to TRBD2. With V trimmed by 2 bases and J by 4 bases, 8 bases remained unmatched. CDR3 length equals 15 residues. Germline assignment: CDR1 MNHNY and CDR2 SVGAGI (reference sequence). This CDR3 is CASSYDSAGIYEQYF. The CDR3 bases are TGTGCCAGCAGTTACGATTCAGCGGGGATTTACGAGCAGTACTTC.

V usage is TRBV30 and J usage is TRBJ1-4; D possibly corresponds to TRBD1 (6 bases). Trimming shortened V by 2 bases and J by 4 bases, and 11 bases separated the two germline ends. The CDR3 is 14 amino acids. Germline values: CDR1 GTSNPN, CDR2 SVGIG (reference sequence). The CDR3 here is CAWSLRGLNEKLFF. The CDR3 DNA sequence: TGTGCCTGGAGTCTCAGGGGCCTTAATGAAAAACTGTTTTTT.

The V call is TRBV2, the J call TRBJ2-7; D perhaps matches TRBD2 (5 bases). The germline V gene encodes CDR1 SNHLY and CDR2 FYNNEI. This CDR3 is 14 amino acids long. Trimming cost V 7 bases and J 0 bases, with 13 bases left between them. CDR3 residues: CASIRDRSSYEQYF. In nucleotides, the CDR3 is TGTGCCAGCATTCGGGATAGGAGCTCCTACGAGCAGTACTTC.